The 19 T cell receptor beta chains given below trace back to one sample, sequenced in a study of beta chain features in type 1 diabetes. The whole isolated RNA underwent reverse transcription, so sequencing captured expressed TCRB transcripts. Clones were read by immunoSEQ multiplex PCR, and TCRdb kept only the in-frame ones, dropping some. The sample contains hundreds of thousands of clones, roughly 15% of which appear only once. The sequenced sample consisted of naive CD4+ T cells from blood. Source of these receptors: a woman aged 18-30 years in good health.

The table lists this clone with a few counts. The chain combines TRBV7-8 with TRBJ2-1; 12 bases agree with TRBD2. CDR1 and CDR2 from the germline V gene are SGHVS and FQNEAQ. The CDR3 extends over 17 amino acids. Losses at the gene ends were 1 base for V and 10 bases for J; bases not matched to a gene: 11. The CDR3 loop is CASSLGATSGRPNEQFF. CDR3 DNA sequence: TGTGCCAGCAGCTTAGGGGCCACTAGCGGGAGGCCTAACGAGCAGTTCTTC.

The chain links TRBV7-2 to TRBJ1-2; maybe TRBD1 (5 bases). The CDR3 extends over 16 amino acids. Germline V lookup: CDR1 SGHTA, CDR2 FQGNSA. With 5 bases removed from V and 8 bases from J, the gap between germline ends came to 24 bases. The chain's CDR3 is CASSPHLGQGPNGYTF. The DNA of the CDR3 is TGTGCCAGCAGCCCACATTTGGGCCAGGGTCCAAACGGCTACACCTTC.

CDR3 protein: CASSQDEISGANVLTF. As DNA, the CDR3 is TGCGCCAGCAGCCAAGATGAAATCTCTGGGGCCAACGTCCTGACTTTC. V gene TRBV4-1 combines with J gene TRBJ2-6; D gene unclear. V lost 0 bases to trimming and J lost 0 bases, with 6 bases between them. The CDR3 runs 16 residues. Germline assignment: CDR1 MGHRA and CDR2 YSYEKL.

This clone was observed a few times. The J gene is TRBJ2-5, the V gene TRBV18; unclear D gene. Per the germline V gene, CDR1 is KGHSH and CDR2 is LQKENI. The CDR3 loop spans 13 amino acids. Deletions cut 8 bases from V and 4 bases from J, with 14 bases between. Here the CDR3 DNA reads TGTGCCAGCGGAGAGTATTCGGCAGAGACCCAGTACTTC. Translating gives CASGEYSAETQYF.

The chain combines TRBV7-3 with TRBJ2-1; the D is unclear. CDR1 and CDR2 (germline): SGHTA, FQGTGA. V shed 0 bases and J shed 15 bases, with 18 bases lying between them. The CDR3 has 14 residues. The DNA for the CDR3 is TGTGCCAGCAGCTTAACGGGTTGGGATCGCATGGCGTTCTTC. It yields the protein CASSLTGWDRMAFF.

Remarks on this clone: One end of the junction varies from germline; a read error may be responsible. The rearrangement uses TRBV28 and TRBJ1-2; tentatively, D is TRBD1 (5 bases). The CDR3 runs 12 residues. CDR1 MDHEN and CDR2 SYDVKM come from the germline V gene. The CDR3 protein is CAGSLSRGTPFF. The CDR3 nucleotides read TGTGCCGGCAGTTTATCGAGGGGCACCCCGTTCTTC.

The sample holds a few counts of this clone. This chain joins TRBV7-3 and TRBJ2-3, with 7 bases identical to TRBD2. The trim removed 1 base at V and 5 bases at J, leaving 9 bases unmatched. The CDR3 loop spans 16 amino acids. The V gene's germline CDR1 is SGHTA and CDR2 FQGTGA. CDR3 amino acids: CASSLKEGGRGDTQYF. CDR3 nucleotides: TGTGCCAGCAGCTTAAAGGAGGGCGGGAGAGGAGATACGCAGTATTTT.

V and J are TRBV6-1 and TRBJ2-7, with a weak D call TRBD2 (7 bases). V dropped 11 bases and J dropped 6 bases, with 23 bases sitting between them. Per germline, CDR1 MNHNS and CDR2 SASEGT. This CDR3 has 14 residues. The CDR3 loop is CAGSGVYGGLEQYF. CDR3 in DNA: TGTGCCGGCTCTGGCGTGTACGGGGGGCTCGAGCAGTACTTC.

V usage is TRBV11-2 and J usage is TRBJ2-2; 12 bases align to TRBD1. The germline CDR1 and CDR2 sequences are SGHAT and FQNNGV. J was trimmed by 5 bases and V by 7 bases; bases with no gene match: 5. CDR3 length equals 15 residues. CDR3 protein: CASTGTGGFTGELFF. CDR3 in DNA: TGTGCCAGCACTGGGACAGGGGGCTTTACCGGGGAGCTGTTTTTT.

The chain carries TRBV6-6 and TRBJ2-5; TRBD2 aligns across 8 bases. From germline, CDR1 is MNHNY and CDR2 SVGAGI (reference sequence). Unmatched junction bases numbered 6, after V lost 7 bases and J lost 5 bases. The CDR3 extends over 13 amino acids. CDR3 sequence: CASKGLARETQYF. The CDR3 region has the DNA TGTGCCAGCAAAGGACTAGCCCGGGAGACCCAGTACTTC.

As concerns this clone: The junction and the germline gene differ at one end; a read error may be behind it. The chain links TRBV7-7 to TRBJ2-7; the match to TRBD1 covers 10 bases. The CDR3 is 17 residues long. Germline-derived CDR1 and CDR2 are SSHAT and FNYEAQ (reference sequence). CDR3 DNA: TGTGCTAGCAGCCCAAATTCAGGACAGGGGGAGTACTACGAGCAGTACTTC. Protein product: CASSPNSGQGEYYEQYF.

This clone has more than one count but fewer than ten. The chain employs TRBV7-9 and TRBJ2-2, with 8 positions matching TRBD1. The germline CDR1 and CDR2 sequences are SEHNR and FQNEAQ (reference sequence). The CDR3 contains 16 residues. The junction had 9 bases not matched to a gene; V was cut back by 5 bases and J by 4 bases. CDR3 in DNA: TGTGCCAGCAGCCCCCTTACAGGGGGAATCACCGGGGAGCTGTTTTTT. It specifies CASSPLTGGITGELFF.

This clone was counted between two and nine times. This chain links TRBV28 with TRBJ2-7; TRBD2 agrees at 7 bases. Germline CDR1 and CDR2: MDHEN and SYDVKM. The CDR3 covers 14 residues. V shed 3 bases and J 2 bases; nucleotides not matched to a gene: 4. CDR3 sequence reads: CASSLAGAPYEQYF. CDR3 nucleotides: TGTGCCAGCAGTTTGGCGGGAGCTCCCTACGAGCAGTACTTC. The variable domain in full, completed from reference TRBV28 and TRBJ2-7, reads DVKVTQSSRYLVKRTGEKVFLECVQDMDHENMFWYRQDPGLGLRLIYFSYDVKMKEKGDIPEGYSVSREKKERFSLILESASTNQTSMYLCASSLAGAPYEQYFGPGTRLTVT.

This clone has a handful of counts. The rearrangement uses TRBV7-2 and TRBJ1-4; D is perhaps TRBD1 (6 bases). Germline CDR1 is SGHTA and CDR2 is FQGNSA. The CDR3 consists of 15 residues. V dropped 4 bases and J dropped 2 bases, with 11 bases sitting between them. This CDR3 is CASSSRGGTNEKLFF. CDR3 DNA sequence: TGTGCCAGCAGCTCACGCGGGGGCACTAATGAAAAACTGTTTTTT. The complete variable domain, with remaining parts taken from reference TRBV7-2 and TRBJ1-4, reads GAGVSQSPSNKVTEKGKDVELRCDPISGHTALYWYRQSLGQGLEFLIYFQGNSAPDKSGLPSDRFSAERTGGSVSTLTIQRTQQEDSAVYLCASSSRGGTNEKLFFGSGTQLSVL.

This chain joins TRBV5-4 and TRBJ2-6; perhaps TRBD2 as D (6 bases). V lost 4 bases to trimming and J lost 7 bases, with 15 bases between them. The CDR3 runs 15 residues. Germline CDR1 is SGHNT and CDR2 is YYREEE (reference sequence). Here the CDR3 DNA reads TGTGCCAGCAGCCAGCGGGTAGTCGGAGCCAACGTCCTGACTTTC. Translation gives CASSQRVVGANVLTF.

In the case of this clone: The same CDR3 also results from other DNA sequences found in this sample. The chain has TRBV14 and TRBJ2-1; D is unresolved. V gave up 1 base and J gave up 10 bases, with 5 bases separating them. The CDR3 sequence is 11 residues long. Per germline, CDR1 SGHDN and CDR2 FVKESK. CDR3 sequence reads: CASSQVREQFF. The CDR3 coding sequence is TGTGCCAGCAGCCAAGTGAGGGAGCAGTTCTTC.

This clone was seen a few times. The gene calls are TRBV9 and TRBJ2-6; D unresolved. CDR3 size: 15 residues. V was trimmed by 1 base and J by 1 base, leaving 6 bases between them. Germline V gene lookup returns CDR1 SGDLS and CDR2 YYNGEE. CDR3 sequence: CASSVSESGANVLTF. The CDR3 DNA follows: TGTGCCAGCAGCGTATCAGAATCTGGGGCCAACGTCCTGACTTTC.

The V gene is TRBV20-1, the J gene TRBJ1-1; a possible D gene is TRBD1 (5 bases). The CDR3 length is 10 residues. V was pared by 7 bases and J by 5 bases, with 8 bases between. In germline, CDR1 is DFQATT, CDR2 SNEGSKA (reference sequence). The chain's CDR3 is CSVGGTEAFF. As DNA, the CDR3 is TGCAGTGTTGGGGGGACTGAAGCTTTCTTT.

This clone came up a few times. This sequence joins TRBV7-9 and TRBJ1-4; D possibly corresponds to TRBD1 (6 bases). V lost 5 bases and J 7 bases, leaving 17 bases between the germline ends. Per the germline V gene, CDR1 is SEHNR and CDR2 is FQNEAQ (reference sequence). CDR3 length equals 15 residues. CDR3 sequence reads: CASSKRLGAGEKLFF. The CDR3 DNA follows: TGTGCCAGCAGCAAGAGGTTGGGGGCCGGTGAAAAACTGTTTTTT.